The rows below give T cell receptor beta chains drawn from one sample of a study of blood T cell repertoires in COVID-19. Generated by immunoSEQ multiplex PCR, the TCRdb table keeps only in-frame clones and is missing some. The sample has approximately 140,000 clones, 65% to 85% seen once. The sample taken for sequencing was peripheral blood. The source is a man aged 30-40 years with COVID-19, enrolled during active disease. Both conserved end residues are part of each CDR3. Fields, in order: D gene, V gene, clone size, J gene, CDR3 DNA, CDR3 protein. The D gene is left open where the match is weak. Clone size is given for some rows only: seen once, a few or many times, or a class if the clone is expanded.

>TRBD1|TRBV7-8|.|TRBJ2-3
TGTGCCAGCAGCTCGACAGGGAGTTTCACAGATACGCAGTATTTT
CASSSTGSFTDTQYF
>.|TRBV7-3|.|TRBJ2-3
TGTGCCAGCAGCTTTGTCCAGGGGACAGATACGCAGTATTTT
CASSFVQGTDTQYF
>.|TRBV7-9|.|TRBJ1-1
TGTGCCAGCAGCTTAAGTCGGAGGAACACTGAAGCTTTCTTT
CASSLSRRNTEAFF
>.|TRBV10-3|.|TRBJ2-2
TGTGCCATCAGTGGCTCAAGAACGGACACCGGGGAGCTGTTTTTT
CAISGSRTDTGELFF
>.|TRBV28|.|TRBJ1-2
TGTGCCAGCACCTCCGGGGTTTTTGGCTACACCTTC
CASTSGVFGYTF
>.|TRBV2|.|TRBJ2-7
TGTGCCAGCAGTCTATGGACATTATCCTACGAGCAGTACTTC
CASSLWTLSYEQYF
>.|TRBV28|.|TRBJ1-6
TGTGCCAGCCGAATAACAGGATTTTATTCACCCCTCCACTTT
CASRITGFYSPLHF
>.|TRBV5-4|.|TRBJ2-7
TGTGCCAGCAGCAACCCAGGGGGGAACTACGAGCAGTACTTC
CASSNPGGNYEQYF
>.|TRBV4-1|.|TRBJ1-1
TGCGCCAGCAGCCAACGGAACACTGAAGCTTTCTTT
CASSQRNTEAFF
>TRBD1|TRBV2|few|TRBJ2-2
TGTGCCAGCCGAGGGACAGGGGCCACCTTGCTTGAGCTGTTTTTT
CASRGTGATLLELFF
>.|TRBV4-1|.|TRBJ1-3
TGCGCCAGCAGCCAAGTTGAAAACAGATACTCTGGAAACACCATATATTTT
CASSQVENRYSGNTIYF
>.|TRBV10-3|.|TRBJ2-3
TGTGCCATCAGTACCGGGACTAGCACAGATACGCAGTATTTT
CAISTGTSTDTQYF
>.|TRBV7-6|.|TRBJ2-5
TGTGCCAGCAGCTGGAGTAGAGAGACCCAGTACTTC
CASSWSRETQYF
>.|TRBV28|.|TRBJ2-2
TGTGCCAGCAGTTTCGGACTGAACACCGGGGAGCTGTTTTTT
CASSFGLNTGELFF
>.|TRBV10-3|.|TRBJ2-2
TGTGCCATTGAAGGGGAAGGGACCGGGGAGCTGTTTTTT
CAIEGEGTGELFF
>TRBD1|TRBV5-1|.|TRBJ1-2
TGCGCCAGCAGCTCTGGAGGGGACAGTGGCTACACCTTC
CASSSGGDSGYTF
>TRBD2|TRBV30|once|TRBJ2-7
TGTGCCTGGAGTTCTACTCGGACTAGGCACGACTACGAGCAGTACTTC
CAWSSTRTRHDYEQYF
>.|TRBV12-3/TRBV12-4|.|TRBJ1-2
TGTGCCAGCAGTTTCTCGGGCTATGGCTACACCTTC
CASSFSGYGYTF
>.|TRBV6-2/TRBV6-3|few|TRBJ2-5
TGTGCCAGCAGTTACCTAACCCAAGAGACCCAGTACTTC
CASSYLTQETQYF
>.|TRBV10-3|.|TRBJ1-2
TGTGCCATCAGTGACGGGGACACTGGCTACACCTTC
CAISDGDTGYTF
>TRBD1|TRBV24-1|.|TRBJ2-2
TGTGCCACCAGTGATCCTTATGGACAGGGGGACACCGGGGAGCTGTTTTTT
CATSDPYGQGDTGELFF
>.|TRBV6-1|.|TRBJ1-1
TGTGCCAGCACCCGACAGTCCGTGAACACTGAAGCTTTCTTT
CASTRQSVNTEAFF
>.|TRBV19|.|TRBJ2-1
TGTGCCAGTAGTACCCTAGCCCGAGCCCTCAATGAGCAGTTCTTC
CASSTLARALNEQFF
>.|TRBV30|.|TRBJ1-2
TGTGCCTGGGGGACACATAACTATGGCTACACCTTC
CAWGTHNYGYTF
>TRBD2|TRBV5-3|.|TRBJ2-5
TGTGCCAGAAGATCTGGGACTAGTTTCCAAGAGACCCAGTACTTC
CARRSGTSFQETQYF
>.|TRBV28|.|TRBJ1-4
TGTGCCAGCAGTTTTGGTATAACGGGAGAAAAACTGTTTTTT
CASSFGITGEKLFF
>.|TRBV2|once|TRBJ2-1
TGTGCCAGCAGTGAGGACAGATCCTACAATGAGCAGTTCTTC
CASSEDRSYNEQFF
>.|TRBV15|.|TRBJ1-1
TGTGCCACCAGCAGAGATCGGTATGGAGCTTTCTTT
CATSRDRYGAFF
>.|TRBV6-5|.|TRBJ1-1
TGTGCCAGCAGCGACAGCCTAATGAACACTGAAGCTTTCTTT
CASSDSLMNTEAFF
>.|TRBV7-8|.|TRBJ2-7
TGTGCCAGCAGCTTTCCGGGTACCTACGAGCAGTACTTC
CASSFPGTYEQYF
>TRBD2|TRBV10-3|.|TRBJ2-7
TGTGCCATCAGTGGAACGACTAGCGGCTCCTACGAGCAGTACTTC
CAISGTTSGSYEQYF
>.|TRBV29-1|.|TRBJ1-5
TGCAGCGTTGAAGTGGAGTCAAATCAGCCCCAGCATTTT
CSVEVESNQPQHF
>.|TRBV10-1|.|TRBJ1-1
TGCGCCATCAATCAGCAGGGGCGGAGAGCTTTCTTT
CAINQQGRRAFF
>.|TRBV6-5|.|TRBJ1-5
TGTGCCAGCTCCCCCAGACATGCAAATCAGCCCCAGCATTTT
CASSPRHANQPQHF
>.|TRBV28|.|TRBJ2-1
TGTGCCAGCAGTTTGCCGGGATCCCTCGGAGTTGAGTTCTTC
CASSLPGSLGVEFF
>.|TRBV5-6|.|TRBJ1-1
TGTGCCAGCAGCGCTGACAGGAGGAACACTGAAGCTTTCTTT
CASSADRRNTEAFF
>.|TRBV4-3|once|TRBJ2-3
TGCGCCAGCAGCCAAGACCTAGCAGATACGCAGTATTTT
CASSQDLADTQYF